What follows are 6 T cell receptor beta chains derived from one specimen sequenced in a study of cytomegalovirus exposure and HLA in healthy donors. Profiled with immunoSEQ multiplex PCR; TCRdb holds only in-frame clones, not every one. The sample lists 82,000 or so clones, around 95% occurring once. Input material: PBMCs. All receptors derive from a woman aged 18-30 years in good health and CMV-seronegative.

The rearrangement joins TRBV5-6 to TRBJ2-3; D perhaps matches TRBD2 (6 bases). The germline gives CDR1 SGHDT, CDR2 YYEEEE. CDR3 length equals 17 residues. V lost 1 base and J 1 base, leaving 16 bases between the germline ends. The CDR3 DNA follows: TGTGCCAGCAGCTTGCAAAGTTTCGCGGGGCGCACAGATACGCAGTATTTT. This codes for CASSLQSFAGRTDTQYF.

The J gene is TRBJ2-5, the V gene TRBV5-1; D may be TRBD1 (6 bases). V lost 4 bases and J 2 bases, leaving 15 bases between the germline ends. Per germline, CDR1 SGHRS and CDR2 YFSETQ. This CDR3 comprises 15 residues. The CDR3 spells CASSHRDGSQETQYF. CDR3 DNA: TGCGCCAGCAGCCACAGGGACGGATCACAAGAGACCCAGTACTTC.

The CDR3 here is CASSDTNGQPQHF. CDR3 coding DNA: TGTGCCAGCAGTGATACTAATGGGCAGCCCCAGCATTTT. The V and J genes are TRBV6-1 and TRBJ1-5; D is undetermined. The germline gives CDR1 MNHNS, CDR2 SASEGT. The germline V and J ends were trimmed by 3 bases and 7 bases, with 10 bases remaining between them. The CDR3 is 13 amino acids.

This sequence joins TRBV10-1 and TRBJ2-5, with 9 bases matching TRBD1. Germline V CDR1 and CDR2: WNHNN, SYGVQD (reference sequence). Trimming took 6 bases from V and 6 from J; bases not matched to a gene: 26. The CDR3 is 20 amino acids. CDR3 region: CASRAASGTGTLRILQTQYF. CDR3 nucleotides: TGCGCCAGCAGGGCGGCCTCCGGGACAGGGACTTTACGGATCCTACAGACCCAGTACTTC.

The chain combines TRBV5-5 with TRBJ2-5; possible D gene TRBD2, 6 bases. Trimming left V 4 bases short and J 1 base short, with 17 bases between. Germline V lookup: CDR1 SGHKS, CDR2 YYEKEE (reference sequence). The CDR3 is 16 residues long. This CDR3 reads CASSPARGSRQETQYF. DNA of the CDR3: TGTGCCAGCAGCCCGGCCCGGGGGTCCCGCCAAGAGACCCAGTACTTC.

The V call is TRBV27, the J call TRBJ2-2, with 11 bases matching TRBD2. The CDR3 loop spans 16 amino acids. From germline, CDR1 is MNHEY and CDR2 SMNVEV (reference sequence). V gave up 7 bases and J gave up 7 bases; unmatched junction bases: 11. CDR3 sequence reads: CASMVAGGLRNGELFF. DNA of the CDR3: TGTGCCAGCATGGTAGCGGGGGGGCTGAGAAACGGGGAGCTGTTTTTT.